These T cell receptor beta chains were read from a single sample in a study of blood T cell repertoires in COVID-19. Using immunoSEQ multiplex PCR, the repertoire was profiled, and TCRdb retains in-frame clones only, with some absent. The sample has roughly 430,000 clones; approximately 91% are singletons. Sequencing input: PBMCs or T cells enriched from blood (not recorded which). All receptors derive from a woman aged 18-29 years who had been exposed to COVID-19. CDR3s include the opening cysteine and the closing phenylalanine or tryptophan. A D gene is named only where the DNA matches it firmly. Clone size, where shown, is once, few, many, or a class for clones that have expanded.

d_call clone_size j_call cdr3_length v_call cdr3_aa cdr3_nt
TRBD1 once TRBJ2-7 14 TRBV6-2/TRBV6-3 CASSLRDRGSEQYF TGTGCCAGCAGCCTCCGGGACAGGGGGTCCGAGCAGTACTTC
TRBD2 - TRBJ2-1 15 TRBV7-9 CASSSSGVMYNEQFF TGTGCCAGCAGCTCCAGCGGGGTAATGTACAATGAGCAGTTCTTC
TRBD1 - TRBJ1-5 13 TRBV10-3 CAISGRGNQPQHF TGTGCCATCAGTGGCAGGGGGAATCAGCCCCAGCATTTT
- once TRBJ2-7 15 TRBV5-5 CASSQGLSASNEQYF TGTGCCAGCAGCCAAGGACTATCGGCTTCAAACGAGCAGTACTTC
TRBD1 few TRBJ1-1 15 TRBV4-3 CASSQDTGQLREAFF TGCGCCAGCAGCCAGGATACGGGACAGCTACGGGAAGCTTTCTTT
- - TRBJ1-4 17 TRBV28 CASSLFAGVTTNEKLFF TGTGCCAGCAGTTTATTTGCAGGGGTTACAACTAATGAAAAACTGTTTTTT
- few TRBJ1-1 11 TRBV20-1 CSAPNAVKAFF TGCAGTGCTCCGAATGCGGTTAAAGCTTTCTTT
- once TRBJ1-1 14 TRBV3-1/TRBV3-2 CASSRTRRGTEAFF TGTGCCAGCAGCAGGACCCGTCGGGGCACTGAAGCTTTCTTT
TRBD2 - TRBJ2-3 14 TRBV29-1 CSVEVGGRADTQYF TGCAGCGTTGAAGTGGGAGGGCGGGCAGATACGCAGTATTTT
- - TRBJ2-7 15 TRBV7-9 CASSPSLGRFNEQYF TGTGCCAGCAGCCCCTCCCTGGGGCGATTTAACGAGCAGTACTTC
TRBD2 - TRBJ2-3 10 TRBV12-3/TRBV12-4 CASGGGTQYF TGTGCCAGCGGGGGGGGGACGCAGTATTTT
- - TRBJ2-1 14 TRBV6-5 CASSYSPGSNEQFF TGTGCCAGCAGTTACTCTCCAGGGTCAAATGAGCAGTTCTTC
TRBD1 - TRBJ2-7 15 TRBV19 CASSIFSGTDYEQYF TGTGCCAGTAGTATATTCTCCGGGACAGACTACGAGCAGTACTTC
- - TRBJ1-1 15 TRBV6-1 CASSEAQGFYTEAFF TGTGCCAGCAGTGAAGCTCAGGGGTTTTACACTGAAGCTTTCTTT
TRBD2 once TRBJ2-7 17 TRBV15 CATSRDRAGVSSYEQYF TGTGCCACCAGCAGAGATCGAGCGGGGGTTTCCTCCTACGAGCAGTACTTC
- - TRBJ1-6 14 TRBV5-1 CASSSRRGNSPLHF TGCGCCAGCAGCTCCAGACGCGGTAATTCACCCCTCCACTTT